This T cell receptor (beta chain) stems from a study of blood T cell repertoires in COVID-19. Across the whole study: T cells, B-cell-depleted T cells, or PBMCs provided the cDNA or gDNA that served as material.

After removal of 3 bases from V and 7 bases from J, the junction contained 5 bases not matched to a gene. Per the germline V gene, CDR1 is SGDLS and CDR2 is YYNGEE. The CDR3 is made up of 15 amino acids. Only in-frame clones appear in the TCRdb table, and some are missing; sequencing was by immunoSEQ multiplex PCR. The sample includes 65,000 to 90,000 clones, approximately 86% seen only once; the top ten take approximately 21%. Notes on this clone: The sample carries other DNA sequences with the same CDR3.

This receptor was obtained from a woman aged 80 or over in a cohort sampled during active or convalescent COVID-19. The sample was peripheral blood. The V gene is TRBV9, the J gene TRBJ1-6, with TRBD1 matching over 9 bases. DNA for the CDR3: TGTGCCAGCAGCGCGGGACAGGGTGGGAATTCACCCCTCCACTTT. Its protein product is CASSAGQGGNSPLHF. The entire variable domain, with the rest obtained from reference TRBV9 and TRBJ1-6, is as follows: DSGVTQTPKHLITATGQRVTLRCSPRSGDLSVYWYQQSLDQGLQFLIQYYNGEERAKGNILERFSAQQFPDLHSELNLSSLELGDSALYFCASSAGQGGNSPLHFGNGTRLTVT.